This TCR beta chain was profiled in a study of shared clonotypes between healthy human individuals. Study-wide results and limits: Deeper or shallower sequencing was expected to change how clonotypes are shared among donors. The naive CD4 repertoires of several donors were compared, and approximately 5% of clonotypes were shared.

The germline V gene has CDR1 LNHDA and CDR2 SQIVND (reference sequence). Deletions cut 3 bases from V and 2 bases from J, with 14 bases between. The CDR3 has 15 amino acids. Sequenced by immunoSEQ multiplex PCR; TCRdb stores in-frame clones only, minus some. The sample has about 1.1 million clones, roughly 74% seen once; the top ten hold under 0.6%. Donors were healthy HIV-negative adults without recently reported acute infections or vaccinations. Points on this clone: Its antigen is as yet unknown.

The clonotype comes from a man aged 18-30 years in good health. Some clones in this sample may be carry-over from other donors' samples. The chain combines TRBV19 with TRBJ2-7; D is perhaps TRBD2 (5 bases). Sequenced sample: memory CD4+ T cells from PBMCs. Subset denoted: CD45RA-negative fraction. The CDR3 here is CASSIQRGTPYEQYF. CDR3 nucleotide sequence: TGTGCCAGTAGTATTCAACGGGGAACTCCCTACGAGCAGTACTTC.